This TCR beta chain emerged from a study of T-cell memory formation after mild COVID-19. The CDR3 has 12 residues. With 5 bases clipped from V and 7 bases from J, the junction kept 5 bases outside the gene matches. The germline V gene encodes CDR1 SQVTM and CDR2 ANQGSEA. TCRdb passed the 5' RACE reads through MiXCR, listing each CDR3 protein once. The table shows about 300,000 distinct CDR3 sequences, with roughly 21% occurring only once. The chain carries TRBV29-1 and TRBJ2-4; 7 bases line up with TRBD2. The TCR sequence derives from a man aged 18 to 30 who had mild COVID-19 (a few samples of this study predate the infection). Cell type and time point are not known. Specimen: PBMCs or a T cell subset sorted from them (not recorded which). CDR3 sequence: CSVSRGGNIQYF. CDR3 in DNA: TGCAGCGTTAGTAGGGGAGGGAACATTCAGTACTTC.